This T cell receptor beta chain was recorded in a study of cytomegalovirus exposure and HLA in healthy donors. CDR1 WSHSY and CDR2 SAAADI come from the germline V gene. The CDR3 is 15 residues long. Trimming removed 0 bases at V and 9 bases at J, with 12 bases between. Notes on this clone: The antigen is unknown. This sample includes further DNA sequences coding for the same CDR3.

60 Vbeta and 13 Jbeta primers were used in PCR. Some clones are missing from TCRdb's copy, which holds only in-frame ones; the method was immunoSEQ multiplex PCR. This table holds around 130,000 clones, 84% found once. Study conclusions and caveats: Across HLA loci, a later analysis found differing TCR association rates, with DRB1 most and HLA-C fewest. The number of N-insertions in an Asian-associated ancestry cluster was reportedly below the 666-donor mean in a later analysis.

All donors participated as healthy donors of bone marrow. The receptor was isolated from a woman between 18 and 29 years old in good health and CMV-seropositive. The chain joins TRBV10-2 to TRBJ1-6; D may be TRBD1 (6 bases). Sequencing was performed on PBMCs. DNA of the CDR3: TGCGCCAGCAGTGAGTCGCTGGGGGCGAGTTCACCCCTCCACTTT. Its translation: CASSESLGASSPLHF.